The subject of this entry is one T cell receptor (beta chain). The antigen is unknown. The protocol was immunoSEQ multiplex PCR, while the TCRdb copy is restricted to in-frame clones and leaves out a portion. The sample contains approximately 2.5 million clones, 93% of which appear only once. This record belongs to a study of shared clonotypes between healthy human individuals. Study findings and constraints: Clonotypes which were not shared had lower generation probabilities than clonotypes that all four donors shared.

The V gene lost 5 bases and the J gene lost 8 bases, with 27 bases spanning the gap. The germline gives CDR1 SGHVS, CDR2 FQNEAQ. The CDR3 runs to 17 residues. Material for sequencing was naive CD4+ T cells from PBMCs. Subset noted: CD45RA+ positively selected. The chain joins TRBV7-8 to TRBJ1-2; D possibly corresponds to TRBD1 (6 bases). The TCR originated in a man aged 18 to 29 in good health. Some clones in this sample may be carry-over from other donors' samples. The CDR3 DNA reads TGTGCCAGCAGCCAAAGACAGGCCACCTCTTTGTCTTGGGGCTACACCTTC. Translated, it gives CASSQRQATSLSWGYTF.